The subject of this entry is one T cell receptor beta chain. Its antigen is still unknown. Base qualities are not at hand, and no much larger clone is one base apart. The immunoSEQ Assay, a bias-controlled multiplex PCR, was used to amplify TCRbeta CDR3 regions from genomic DNA. In the authors' own workflow: The number of nucleated cells in each sample was estimated from the amplification of reference gene primers within the assay. To quantify the absolute abundance of each unique TCRbeta CDR3 rearrangement, sequence reads were collapsed and filtered. For each sample, productive Simpson clonality was calculated as the square root of Simpson's diversity index across productive rearrangements. TCRdb provides this immuneACCESS table in a form limited to in-frame rearrangements. Some clones are lacking; in checked studies, under half of them reflect an unresolved V gene, and why the rest are absent is not known. V and J calls and clone size are copied from that table; D and trimming were computed from the DNA. This sample gives approximately 500,000 clones in total; 85% to 90% of them show up just once. About 0.91% of the sample is held by the ten biggest clonotypes.

The sample originates from a study of blood T cell repertoires in COVID-19 (TCRdb year 2020). Turning to the overall study: The collaborator samples originated in the United States, Italy and Spain and spanned the acute and convalescent phases of COVID-19. Subjects who had been exposed to COVID-19, were actively infected with it, or had recovered from it provided the deeply sampled blood TCRbeta repertoires that made up the dataset. Nearly every sample came with metadata listing a de-identified subject ID, COVID-19 status, age in years and sex. Samples came from the ongoing ImmuneRACE study (first 160 participants) plus 1,254 subjects from 6 global collaborators. Where available, HLA class I and class II types were taken from metadata supplied by the sample provider and were not determined by assay-based typing. The prospective study material was composed of cDNA or gDNA derived from T cells, B-cell-depleted T cells, or PBMCs. The repertoires were released in a freely available public database meant as a resource for research on the immune response to SARS-CoV-2.

One collaborating source in Seattle enrolled patients during active infection and followed them longitudinally through the course of disease. Each collaborating institution followed its own protocols to collect whole blood in K2EDTA tubes. For TCRbeta analysis, collaborators shipped samples as frozen whole blood, isolated PBMCs, or DNA extracted from either of those sample types. On the study overall, not on this receptor specifically: How much clinical and demographic metadata was included differed by source and by participant, and the metadata was provided uncurated.

The TCR was taken from a man younger than 35 with COVID-19, enrolled during active disease. Sequencing was done on a sample of peripheral blood.

CDR3 reads: CASSTGEAGEQYF. The sequence in DNA is TGTGCCAGCAGCACAGGGGAGGCGGGCGAGCAGTACTTC. The chain is made from TRBV6-5 and TRBJ2-7; the D gene is perhaps TRBD1, from 7 matching bases. From the cysteine through the phenylalanine, the CDR3 covers 13 amino acids. Solely the CDR3 DNA is kept, with 39 bases framed from the first base. The junction shows trimming of 6 bases on V and 6 bases on J, plus 15 bases between the germline ends. Reading the germline V gene gives CDR1 MNHEY and CDR2 SVGAGI.